A selection of T cell receptor beta chains follows, all from one sample in a study of shared T cell receptors in the human thymus. Measured with immunoSEQ multiplex PCR; TCRdb has only the in-frame clones, and not every one. The data show about 660,000 clones, with roughly 86% seen just once and 0.0094% held by the top ten. This sample was also put to use in a study of human thymus T cells.

Sequencing was performed on thymocytes. Every receptor here comes from a boy in the first two years of life with a congenital heart defect. Both conserved end residues are part of each CDR3. A D gene is named only where the DNA matches it firmly. Clone size is shown for a subset of rows, as once, few, many or a class of expanded clone.

TRBV10-3	TRBJ1-3	.	.	CAISESDYTIYF	TGTGCCATCAGTGAGTCGGACTACACCATATATTTT
TRBV13	TRBJ2-3	.	TRBD1	CASSLIDRAQDTQYF	TGTGCCAGCAGCTTAATAGACAGGGCACAAGATACGCAGTATTTT
TRBV15	TRBJ1-3	.	TRBD1	CATSSRTGSSGNTIYF	TGTGCCACCAGCAGCCGGACAGGGAGCTCTGGAAACACCATATATTTT
TRBV6-6	TRBJ2-7	.	.	CASSTLSDSEYEQYF	TGTGCCAGCAGCACCCTATCTGACAGTGAATACGAGCAGTACTTC
TRBV6-5	TRBJ2-7	.	.	CASSRTGNRWYEQYF	TGTGCCAGCAGCCGAACAGGTAACCGCTGGTACGAGCAGTACTTC
TRBV30	TRBJ2-7	once	TRBD1	CAWSPPTRDRVNEQYF	TGTGCCTGGAGCCCCCCCACCCGGGACAGGGTCAACGAGCAGTACTTC
TRBV28	TRBJ2-3	few	TRBD2	CASSEAGGTDTQYF	TGTGCCAGCAGCGAAGCGGGGGGGACAGATACGCAGTATTTT
TRBV7-6	TRBJ2-5	.	TRBD1	CASSFTGGSETQYF	TGTGCCAGCAGCTTTACAGGGGGCTCGGAGACCCAGTACTTC
TRBV6-4	TRBJ2-1	.	.	CASSVEGGAAYNEQFF	TGTGCCAGCAGTGTCGAGGGGGGGGCGGCCTACAATGAGCAGTTCTTC
TRBV4-3	TRBJ2-7	.	.	CASSQVENSYEQYF	TGCGCCAGCAGCCAAGTAGAGAATTCCTACGAGCAGTACTTC
TRBV9	TRBJ2-1	.	TRBD2	CASSVSGRGYNEQFF	TGTGCCAGCAGCGTATCCGGGAGGGGTTACAATGAGCAGTTCTTC
TRBV4-3	TRBJ1-1	.	TRBD1	CASSPDREGVATEAFF	TGCGCCAGCAGCCCGGACAGGGAAGGTGTTGCGACTGAAGCTTTCTTT
TRBV28	TRBJ1-1	.	.	CASSFNRVSAEAFF	TGTGCCAGCAGTTTTAACAGGGTATCCGCTGAAGCTTTCTTT
TRBV25-1	TRBJ2-7	.	TRBD2	CASSDQAGTSGGTYEQYF	TGTGCCAGCAGTGATCAGGCCGGGACTAGCGGGGGGACCTACGAGCAGTACTTC
TRBV7-9	TRBJ2-7	once	.	CASSLYPHWRTYEQYF	TGTGCCAGCAGCCTCTATCCCCATTGGAGGACCTACGAGCAGTACTTC
TRBV4-3	TRBJ1-2	.	.	CASSQDAALWIGYTF	TGCGCCAGCAGCCAAGATGCGGCCCTATGGATTGGCTACACCTTC
TRBV6-5	TRBJ1-4	few	.	CASSRGITNEKLFF	TGTGCCAGCAGCAGGGGAATAACTAATGAAAAACTGTTTTTT
TRBV14	TRBJ2-3	.	.	CASSATGQGVASGGPPSTDTQYF	TGTGCCAGCAGCGCAACGGGACAGGGGGTAGCTAGCGGGGGCCCTCCTAGCACAGATACGCAGTATTTT
TRBV6-4	TRBJ2-1	.	.	CASSETEGQYNEQFF	TGTGCCAGCAGTGAAACGGAGGGCCAGTACAATGAGCAGTTCTTC
TRBV9	TRBJ2-2	.	TRBD1	CASSDDRDRDTGELFF	TGTGCCAGCAGCGACGACCGGGACAGGGACACCGGGGAGCTGTTTTTT
TRBV5-1	TRBJ2-7	.	.	CASSLDSCVYEQYF	TGCGCCAGCAGCTTGGATTCGTGTGTCTACGAGCAGTACTTC
TRBV6-5	TRBJ1-2	.	.	CASSYGRGRASNGYTF	TGTGCCAGCAGTTACGGGAGAGGAAGGGCTTCAAATGGCTACACCTTC
TRBV5-5	TRBJ2-3	.	TRBD2	CASSFDVERESRADTQYF	TGTGCCAGCAGCTTCGATGTGGAGCGGGAGAGTCGGGCAGATACGCAGTATTTT
TRBV21-1	TRBJ1-5	.	.	CASSKPGAPLFHNQPQHF	TGTGCCAGCAGCAAACCAGGGGCACCACTTTTTCACAATCAGCCCCAGCATTTT
TRBV29-1	TRBJ1-1	.	.	CSVGAGPLYPNTEAFF	TGCAGCGTTGGGGCAGGGCCGCTCTACCCGAACACTGAAGCTTTCTTT
TRBV28	TRBJ1-3	.	.	CASSPTPNPRHSAGNTIYF	TGTGCCAGCAGTCCAACGCCCAACCCCAGGCATTCGGCTGGAAACACCATATATTTT
TRBV7-2	TRBJ1-1	.	TRBD1	CASSPGFRQGAQETEAFF	TGTGCCAGCAGCCCCGGATTTCGACAGGGGGCGCAGGAGACTGAAGCTTTCTTT
TRBV11-2	TRBJ2-7	.	.	CASSSPPGEYF	TGTGCCAGCAGCTCCCCCCCGGGGGAGTACTTC
TRBV5-6	TRBJ2-4	.	TRBD1	CASSISPGGATKNIQYF	TGTGCCAGCAGCATTAGCCCAGGGGGCGCAACCAAAAACATTCAGTACTTC
TRBV27	TRBJ1-1	.	.	CASSPVPIQGSRTEAFF	TGTGCCAGCAGTCCCGTACCTATCCAGGGGTCACGTACTGAAGCTTTCTTT
TRBV21-1	TRBJ2-3	.	.	CASSKGGGETGGQDTQYF	TGTGCCAGCAGCAAAGGGGGAGGAGAGACAGGGGGCCAAGATACGCAGTATTTT
TRBV7-6	TRBJ2-3	.	.	CASSVYPITDTQYF	TGTGCCAGCAGCGTCTATCCAATCACAGATACGCAGTATTTT
TRBV19	TRBJ1-5	.	.	CASSIKGGNQPQHF	TGTGCCAGTAGTATCAAGGGGGGCAATCAGCCCCAGCATTTT
TRBV4-1	TRBJ1-3	.	.	CASSQEETVGRGNTIYF	TGCGCCAGCAGCCAGGAGGAAACGGTAGGCCGCGGAAACACCATATATTTT
TRBV19	TRBJ1-2	.	TRBD1	CASSPPRGQGYGYTF	TGTGCCAGTAGCCCCCCAAGGGGACAGGGCTATGGCTACACCTTC
TRBV6-6	TRBJ2-7	once	.	CASSQGFYEQYF	TGTGCCAGCAGTCAGGGGTTCTACGAGCAGTACTTC
TRBV19	TRBJ2-1	.	TRBD2	CASSISGRAPPYNEQFF	TGTGCCAGTAGTATAAGTGGGAGGGCCCCACCTTACAATGAGCAGTTCTTC
TRBV4-1	TRBJ2-6	few	TRBD1	CASSQDRRDRGRGSGANVLTF	TGCGCCAGCAGCCAAGATAGGCGGGACAGGGGTCGCGGCTCTGGGGCCAACGTCCTGACTTTC
TRBV5-6	TRBJ2-1	.	.	CASSLVQGSYNEQFF	TGTGCCAGCAGCTTGGTTCAGGGATCCTACAATGAGCAGTTCTTC
TRBV5-1	TRBJ2-7	.	TRBD1	CASSGDREHEQYF	TGCGCCAGCAGCGGGGACAGGGAGCACGAGCAGTACTTC
TRBV18	TRBJ2-7	.	.	CASSPRTAYEQYF	TGTGCCAGCTCACCACGGACAGCCTACGAGCAGTACTTC
TRBV28	TRBJ2-7	.	TRBD1	CATRGPLAYEQYF	TGTGCTACCAGGGGGCCCCTTGCCTACGAGCAGTACTTC
TRBV5-6	TRBJ2-7	.	.	CASSKKQGGSHEQYF	TGTGCCAGCAGCAAAAAACAGGGTGGGTCCCACGAGCAGTACTTC
TRBV5-8	TRBJ1-5	once	TRBD1	CASSLQGASLIGNQPQHF	TGTGCCAGCAGCTTACAGGGGGCGAGTTTGATCGGGAATCAGCCCCAGCATTTT
TRBV19	TRBJ2-7	.	TRBD1	CASSPQGDYEQYF	TGTGCCAGTAGCCCACAGGGGGACTACGAGCAGTACTTC
TRBV9	TRBJ1-2	.	TRBD1	CASSGGDREEDNYGYTF	TGTGCCAGCAGCGGAGGGGACAGGGAGGAGGATAACTATGGCTACACCTTC
TRBV10-3	TRBJ2-3	.	TRBD2	CATHQGRGGTRLYTQYF	TGTGCCACCCATCAGGGACGCGGTGGGACTAGATTATATACGCAGTATTTT